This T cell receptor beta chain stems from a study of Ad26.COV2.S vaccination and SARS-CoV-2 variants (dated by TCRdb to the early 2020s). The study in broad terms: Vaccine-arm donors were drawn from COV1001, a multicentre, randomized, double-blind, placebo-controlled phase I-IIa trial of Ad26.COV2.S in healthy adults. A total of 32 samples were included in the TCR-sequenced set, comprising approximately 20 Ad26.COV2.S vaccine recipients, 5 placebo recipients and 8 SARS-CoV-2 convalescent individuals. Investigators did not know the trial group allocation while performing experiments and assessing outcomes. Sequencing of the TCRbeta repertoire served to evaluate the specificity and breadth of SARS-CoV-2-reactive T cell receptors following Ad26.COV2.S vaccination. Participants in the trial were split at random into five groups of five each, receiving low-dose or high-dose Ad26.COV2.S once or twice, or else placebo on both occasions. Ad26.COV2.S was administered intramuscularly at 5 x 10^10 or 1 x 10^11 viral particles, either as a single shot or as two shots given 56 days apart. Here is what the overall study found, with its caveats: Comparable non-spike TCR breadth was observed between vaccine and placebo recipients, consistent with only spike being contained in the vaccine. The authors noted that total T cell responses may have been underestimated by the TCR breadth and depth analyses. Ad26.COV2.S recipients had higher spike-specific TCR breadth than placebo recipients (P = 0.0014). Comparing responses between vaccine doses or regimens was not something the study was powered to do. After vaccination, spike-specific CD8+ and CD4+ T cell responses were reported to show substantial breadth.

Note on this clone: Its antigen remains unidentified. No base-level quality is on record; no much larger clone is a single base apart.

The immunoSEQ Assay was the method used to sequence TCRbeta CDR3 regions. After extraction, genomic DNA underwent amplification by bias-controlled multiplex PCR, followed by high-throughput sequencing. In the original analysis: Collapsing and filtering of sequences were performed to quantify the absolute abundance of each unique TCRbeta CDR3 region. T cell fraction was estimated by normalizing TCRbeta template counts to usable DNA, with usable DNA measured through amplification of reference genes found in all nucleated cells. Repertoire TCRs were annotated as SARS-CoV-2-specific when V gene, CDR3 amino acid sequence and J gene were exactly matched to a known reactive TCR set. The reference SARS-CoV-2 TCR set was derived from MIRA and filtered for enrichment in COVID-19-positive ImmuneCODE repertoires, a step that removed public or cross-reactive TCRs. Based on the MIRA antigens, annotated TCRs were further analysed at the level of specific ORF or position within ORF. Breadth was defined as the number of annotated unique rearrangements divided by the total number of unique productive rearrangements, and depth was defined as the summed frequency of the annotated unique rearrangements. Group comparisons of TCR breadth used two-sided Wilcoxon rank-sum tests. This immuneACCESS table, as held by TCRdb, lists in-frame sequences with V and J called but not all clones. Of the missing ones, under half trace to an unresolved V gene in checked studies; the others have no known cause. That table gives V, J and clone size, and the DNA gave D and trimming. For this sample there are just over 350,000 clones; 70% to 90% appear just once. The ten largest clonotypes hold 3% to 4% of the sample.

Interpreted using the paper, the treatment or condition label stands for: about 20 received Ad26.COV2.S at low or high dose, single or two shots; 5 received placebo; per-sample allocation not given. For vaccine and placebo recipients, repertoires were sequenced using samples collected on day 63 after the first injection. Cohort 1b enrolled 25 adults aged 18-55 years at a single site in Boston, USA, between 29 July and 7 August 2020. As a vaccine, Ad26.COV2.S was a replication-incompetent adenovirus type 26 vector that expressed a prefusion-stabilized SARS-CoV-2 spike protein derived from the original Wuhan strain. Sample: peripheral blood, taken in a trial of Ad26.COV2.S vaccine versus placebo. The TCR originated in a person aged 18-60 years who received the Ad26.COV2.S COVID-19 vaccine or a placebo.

CDR3 protein: CASIREGTSSYNEQFF. The DNA sequence follows: TGTGCCAGCATCAGAGAGGGGACCAGCTCCTACAATGAGCAGTTCTTC. The V and J genes are TRBV2 and TRBJ2-1; the D segment is perhaps TRBD1 or TRBD2, each sharing 5 matched bases. Taken from the germline V gene, the CDR1 and CDR2 loops are SNHLY and FYNNEI. The CDR3 sequence holds 16 residues, the cysteine and phenylalanine included. Here the CDR3 DNA is all that survives: 48 bases in frame from base 1. V and J lose 7 bases and 0 bases, and a span of 16 bases separates them.